The sequence of this T cell receptor (beta chain) was determined in a study of blood T cell repertoires in COVID-19. The table came from immunoSEQ multiplex PCR; TCRdb's copy has only in-frame clones and leaves some out. The table records 68,000 or so clones, roughly 80% of them present only once. The TCR was taken from a woman in her forties or fifties with acute or convalescent COVID-19. The sample was peripheral blood.

Here the CDR3 reads CAIPLIQGSGNTIYF. For the CDR3, the DNA is TGTGCCATTCCACTCATACAGGGCTCTGGAAACACCATATATTTT. The rearrangement uses TRBV6-1 and TRBJ1-3, with D possibly TRBD1 on 6 matching bases. CDR3 length: 15 amino acids. Trimming shortened V by 10 bases and J by 0 bases, and 16 bases separated the two germline ends. Germline V gene lookup returns CDR1 MNHNS and CDR2 SASEGT.